This T cell receptor beta chain derives from a study of neoadjuvant nivolumab and ipilimumab in lung cancer. Findings and limits, study-wide: Compared with tumor-adjacent uninvolved lung, resected tumors showed greater richness and clonality.

Using immunoSEQ multiplex PCR, the repertoire was profiled, and TCRdb retains in-frame clones only, with some absent. This sample has tens of thousands of clones; approximately 90% occur once, and the top ten carry roughly 4.5%. A word on this clone: Its antigen is as yet unknown.

The sequencing used peripheral blood, collected after neoadjuvant nivolumab, alone or with ipilimumab, at or shortly before surgery. This TCR derives from an adult with non-small cell lung cancer.

The CDR3 reads CASSDYRGVRGYTF. CDR3 in DNA: TGTGCCAGCAGCGACTACCGAGGGGTTCGGGGCTACACCTTC. This chain joins TRBV5-4 and TRBJ1-2, with a weak D call TRBD1 (5 bases). Germline V gene sequence: CDR1 SGHNT, CDR2 YYREEE (reference sequence). The ends were cut back, 4 bases at V and 8 bases at J, with 18 bases in the middle. This CDR3 spans 14 amino acids.